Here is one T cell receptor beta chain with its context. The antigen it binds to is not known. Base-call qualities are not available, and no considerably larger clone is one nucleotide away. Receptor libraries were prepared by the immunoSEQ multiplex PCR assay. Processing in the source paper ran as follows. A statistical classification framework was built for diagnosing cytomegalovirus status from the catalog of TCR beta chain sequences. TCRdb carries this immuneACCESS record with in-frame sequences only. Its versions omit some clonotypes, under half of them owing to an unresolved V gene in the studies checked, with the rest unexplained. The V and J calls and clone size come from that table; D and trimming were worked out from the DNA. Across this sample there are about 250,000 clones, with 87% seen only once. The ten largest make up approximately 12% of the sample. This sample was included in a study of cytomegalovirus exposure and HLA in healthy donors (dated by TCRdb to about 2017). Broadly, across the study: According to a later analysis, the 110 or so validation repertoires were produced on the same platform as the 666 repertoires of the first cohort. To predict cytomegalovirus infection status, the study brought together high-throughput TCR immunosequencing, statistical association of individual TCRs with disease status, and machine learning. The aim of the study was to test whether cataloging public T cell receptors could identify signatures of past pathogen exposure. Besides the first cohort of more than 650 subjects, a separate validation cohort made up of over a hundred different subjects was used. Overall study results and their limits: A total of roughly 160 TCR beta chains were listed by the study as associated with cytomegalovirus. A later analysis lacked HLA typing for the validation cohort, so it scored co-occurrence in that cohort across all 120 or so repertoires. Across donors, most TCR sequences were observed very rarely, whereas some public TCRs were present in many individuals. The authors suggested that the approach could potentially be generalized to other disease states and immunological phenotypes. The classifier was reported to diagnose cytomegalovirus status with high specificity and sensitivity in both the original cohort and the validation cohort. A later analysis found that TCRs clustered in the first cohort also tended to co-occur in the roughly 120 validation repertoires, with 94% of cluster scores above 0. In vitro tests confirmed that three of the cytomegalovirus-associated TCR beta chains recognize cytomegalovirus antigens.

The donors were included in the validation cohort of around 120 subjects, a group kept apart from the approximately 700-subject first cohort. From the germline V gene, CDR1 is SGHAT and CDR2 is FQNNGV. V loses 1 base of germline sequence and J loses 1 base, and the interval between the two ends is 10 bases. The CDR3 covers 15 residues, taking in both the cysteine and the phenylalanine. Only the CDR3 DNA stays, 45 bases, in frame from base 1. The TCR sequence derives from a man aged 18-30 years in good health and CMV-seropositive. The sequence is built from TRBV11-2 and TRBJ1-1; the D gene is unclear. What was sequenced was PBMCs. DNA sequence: TGTGCCAGCAGCTTAGGAGTTGGATCGAACACTGAAGCTTTCTTT. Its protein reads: CASSLGVGSNTEAFF.